This T cell receptor (beta chain) was identified during a study of blood T cell repertoires in COVID-19. Study overall: Sites across the United States, Italy and Spain contributed samples from acute and convalescent COVID-19. T cells, B-cell-depleted T cells, or PBMCs provided the cDNA or gDNA that served as material.

Seattle's enrolled individuals joined amid active infection and were then monitored longitudinally. The V gene's germline CDR1 is SGHRS and CDR2 YFSETQ. The CDR3 has 16 residues. Trimming took 4 bases from V and 7 from J, leaving 24 bases between them. Authors' processing steps: The assay estimated nucleated cells by amplifying reference gene primers. Assay: immunoSEQ multiplex PCR; the TCRdb copy retains only in-frame clones and omits some. V and J calls and clone size are as listed in that table; D and trimming were resolved from the DNA. The sample includes tens of thousands of clones, 84% seen only once; the top ten take about 16%.

Sequencing was carried out using peripheral blood. The gene calls are TRBV5-1 and TRBJ2-7; D may be TRBD2 (7 bases). This clonotype originated in a man aged 55 to 69 with COVID-19, enrolled during active disease. CDR3 sequence (DNA): TGCGCCAGCAGCCAAGCCCCCCCTGGGGGCGGGGGTGAGCAGTACTTC. The encoded protein is CASSQAPPGGGGEQYF.